One and the same sample provided the 28 T cell receptor beta chains below, sequenced in a study of T cells in localized non-small cell lung cancer. Profiled with immunoSEQ multiplex PCR; TCRdb holds only in-frame clones, not every one. This table holds about 20,000 clones, approximately 80% found once. This sample comprised peripheral blood, obtained before any cancer treatment. The origin of the receptors is a man aged 35 to 69 with stage I lung adenocarcinoma.

The CDR3 is CASVAGSSYNEQFF. CDR3 DNA: TGTGCCAGCGTAGCGGGAAGCTCCTACAATGAGCAGTTCTTC. The V gene is TRBV19, the J gene TRBJ2-1, with 8 bases lining up with TRBD2. This CDR3 has 14 residues. With 9 bases clipped from V and 0 bases from J, the junction kept 4 bases outside the gene matches. The germline CDR1 and CDR2 sequences are LNHDA and SQIVND (reference sequence).

The chain is built from TRBV7-2 and TRBJ2-2; TRBD1 agrees at 8 bases. V lost 6 bases and J lost 5; bases outside the gene matches: 5. This CDR3 region has 14 residues. CDR1 and CDR2 (germline): SGHTA, FQGNSA. DNA for the CDR3: TGTGCCAGCAGAGCAGGGGGCGGGACCGGGGAGCTGTTTTTT. Translation gives CASRAGGGTGELFF.

The sample holds a few counts of this clone. This rearrangement joins TRBV11-1 to TRBJ1-2; TRBD1 agrees at 11 bases. Germline V gene sequence: CDR1 SGHAT, CDR2 FQDESV (reference sequence). The CDR3 sequence is 13 residues long. With 5 bases clipped from V and 4 bases from J, the junction kept 0 bases outside the gene matches. CDR3 amino acids: CASSGQGAYGYTF. The CDR3, as DNA: TGTGCCAGCAGCGGACAGGGGGCCTATGGCTACACCTTC.

This rearrangement joins TRBV7-2 to TRBJ2-7; 8 bases are shared with TRBD2. With 2 bases clipped from V and 4 bases from J, the junction kept 1 base outside the gene matches. Germline V lookup: CDR1 SGHTA, CDR2 FQGNSA. The CDR3 loop spans 13 amino acids. The CDR3 reads CASSLSGSYEQYF. Written as DNA, the CDR3 is TGTGCCAGCAGCTTAAGCGGGAGTTACGAGCAGTACTTC.

This clone was observed a single time. The V gene is TRBV9, the J gene TRBJ2-7; D is ambiguous. This CDR3 comprises 11 residues. With 4 bases removed from V and 1 base from J, the gap between germline ends came to 3 bases. Germline CDR1 and CDR2: SGDLS and YYNGEE. CDR3 DNA: TGTGCCAGCAGCTTATCCTACGAGCAGTACTTC. Its protein is CASSLSYEQYF.

In DNA form, the CDR3 reads TGTGCCAGCTCACCACCCAATGGTTGGGAAGCTTTCTTT. It codes for CASSPPNGWEAFF. This chain uses TRBV18 with TRBJ1-1; D is uncertain. The CDR3 contains 13 residues. Germline CDR1 reads KGHSH; CDR2 reads LQKENI. Deletions cut 0 bases from V and 8 bases from J, with 10 bases between.

V usage is TRBV28 and J usage is TRBJ2-1; TRBD1 agrees at 9 bases. V gave up 6 bases and J gave up 3 bases; unmatched junction bases: 3. This CDR3 contains 14 residues. The germline CDR1 and CDR2 sequences are MDHEN and SYDVKM. The CDR3 coding sequence is TGTGCCAGCAGAGGACAGGGGTTCTACAATGAGCAGTTCTTC. Protein product: CASRGQGFYNEQFF.

The rearrangement links TRBV2 to TRBJ1-2; D might be TRBD1 (5 bases). Germline V CDR1 and CDR2: SNHLY, FYNNEI. V gave up 1 base and J gave up 4 bases, with 13 bases separating them. The CDR3 consists of 15 residues. DNA for the CDR3: TGTGCCAGCAGTGAAGAGGAGGGGCCCCTCTATGGCTACACCTTC. It encodes CASSEEEGPLYGYTF.

The gene calls are TRBV7-8 and TRBJ1-3; weak D call: TRBD1 (6 bases). The CDR3 covers 14 residues. V lost 5 bases, J lost 3 bases, and 11 bases lay in between. Per the germline V gene, CDR1 is SGHVS and CDR2 is FQNEAQ. CDR3 loop: CASSLHRVGNTIYF. The DNA for the CDR3 is TGTGCCAGCAGCCTCCACAGGGTTGGAAACACCATATATTTT.

The chain recombines TRBV28 with TRBJ2-1, with 8 positions matching TRBD2. V trimming: 6 bases; J trimming: 2 bases; junction bases outside the gene matches: 6. CDR1 is MDHEN, CDR2 SYDVKM, per germline. This CDR3 region has 15 residues. CDR3 sequence: CASRIIAGTYNEQFF. CDR3 sequence (DNA): TGTGCCAGCAGGATAATAGCGGGGACCTACAATGAGCAGTTCTTC. Variable domain in full (rest from reference TRBV28 and TRBJ2-1): DVKVTQSSRYLVKRTGEKVFLECVQDMDHENMFWYRQDPGLGLRLIYFSYDVKMKEKGDIPEGYSVSREKKERFSLILESASTNQTSMYLCASRIIAGTYNEQFFGPGTRLTVL.

This clone qualifies as medium-sized. CDR3 amino acids: CASKRGTGDNYGYTF. CDR3 DNA: TGTGCCAGCAAACGGGGGACAGGGGATAACTATGGCTACACCTTC. The chain has TRBV27 and TRBJ1-2, with TRBD1 matching over 10 bases. Losses at the gene ends were 7 bases for V and 1 base for J; bases not matched to a gene: 6. Germline V gene sequence: CDR1 MNHEY, CDR2 SMNVEV (reference sequence). CDR3 size: 15 residues.

This chain uses TRBV7-2 with TRBJ2-1; 9 bases are shared with TRBD2. The CDR3 runs to 15 residues. Germline V gives CDR1 SGHTA, CDR2 FQGNSA. V was clipped by 4 bases and J by 10 bases; unmatched bases: 11. The CDR3 nucleotides read TGTGCCAGCAGCTCCTATGTAAGCGGGGGGAGGGAGCAGTTCTTC. This translates into CASSSYVSGGREQFF.

The V and J genes are TRBV11-3 and TRBJ2-1; 9 bases are shared with TRBD2. J lost 7 bases, V lost 0 bases, and 7 bases had no gene match. The CDR3 loop spans 16 amino acids. CDR1 is SGHNT and CDR2 is YENEEA in the germline V gene. The chain's CDR3 is CASSLDGREGSNEQFF. CDR3 sequence (DNA): TGTGCCAGCAGCTTAGATGGGCGGGAGGGGTCAAATGAGCAGTTCTTC.

The rearrangement links TRBV11-2 to TRBJ2-3, with D unresolved. The CDR3 consists of 11 residues. CDR1 is SGHAT, CDR2 FQNNGV, per germline. With 6 bases removed from V and 5 bases from J, the gap between germline ends came to 6 bases. CDR3 DNA: TGTGCCAGCAGTCAGTTAGATACGCAGTATTTT. Translating it yields CASSQLDTQYF.

The V call is TRBV19, the J call TRBJ1-5; D call uncertain. Looked up from germline, CDR1 is LNHDA and CDR2 is SQIVND (reference sequence). The CDR3 is made up of 15 amino acids. With 6 bases removed from V and 3 bases from J, the gap between germline ends came to 15 bases. CDR3 DNA sequence: TGTGCCAGTAGGTCGCAAGGGAACTACAATCAGCCCCAGCATTTT. Protein: CASRSQGNYNQPQHF. Looking up the rest from reference TRBV19 and TRBJ1-5 gives the full variable domain: DGGITQSPKYLFRKEGQNVTLSCEQNLNHDAMYWYRQDPGQGLRLIYYSQIVNDFQKGDIAEGYSVSREKKESFPLTVTSAQKNPTAFYLCASRSQGNYNQPQHFGDGTRLSIL.

The rearrangement links TRBV7-2 to TRBJ2-2; TRBD2 might be the D (7 bases). The length of the CDR3 is 16 residues. Per germline, CDR1 SGHTA and CDR2 FQGNSA. V was cut by 2 bases and J by 5 bases, with 15 bases left in between. DNA of the CDR3: TGTGCCAGCAGCTTACGCCCAAGCGGGACAACCGGGGAGCTGTTTTTT. Amino acids: CASSLRPSGTTGELFF.

CDR3 in DNA: TGTGCCAGCAGTGAGTGGGCCTCTGGAAACACCATATATTTT. Amino acid sequence: CASSEWASGNTIYF. The chain is built from TRBV2 and TRBJ1-3; D unclear. V shed 3 bases and J shed 0 bases, with 6 bases lying between them. CDR3 length: 14 amino acids. Per the germline V gene, CDR1 is SNHLY and CDR2 is FYNNEI.

The V gene is TRBV23-1, the J gene TRBJ1-5; D might be TRBD1 (5 bases). TRBV23-1 counts as an open reading frame of uncertain function. Trimming took off 4 bases at V and 0 bases at J, with 16 bases between the two ends. CDR3 length: 17 residues. The CDR3 region has the DNA TGCGCCAGCAGTCGCGGCCAGGGCAAAAATAGCAATCAGCCCCAGCATTTT. The encoded protein is CASSRGQGKNSNQPQHF.

This sequence joins TRBV28 and TRBJ2-7; TRBD1 aligns across 7 bases. V dropped 7 bases and J dropped 2; count of bases not matched to a gene: 26. Germline-derived CDR1 and CDR2 are MDHEN and SYDVKM. The CDR3 extends over 20 amino acids. The CDR3 DNA reads as TGTGCCAGCACCTCAAAGGGGGACAGCGATACCCTACTTTATCCCTACGAGCAGTACTTC. Translated, it gives CASTSKGDSDTLLYPYEQYF.

Only a few counts were recorded for this clone. The chain couples TRBV6-1 to TRBJ2-5; D is tentatively TRBD1 or TRBD2 (6 bases each). Germline values: CDR1 MNHNS, CDR2 SASEGT. Trimming pared 1 base from V and 5 bases from J, leaving 11 bases between. This CDR3 is built from 14 residues. Here the CDR3 reads CASSEGGAAETQYF. DNA of the CDR3: TGTGCCAGCAGTGAAGGGGGGGCTGCGGAGACCCAGTACTTC.

This clone was found a few times. The chain uses TRBV11-2 and TRBJ1-4; no reliable D call. Trimming left V 5 bases short and J 0 bases short, with 10 bases between. The CDR3 has 15 residues. Per the germline V gene, CDR1 is SGHAT and CDR2 is FQNNGV. The CDR3 loop is CASSVGVATNEKLFF. In nucleotides, the CDR3 is TGTGCCAGCAGCGTAGGAGTTGCAACTAATGAAAAACTGTTTTTT.

This chain links TRBV6-1 with TRBJ1-1; TRBD1 is a possible D gene (6 bases). Trimming took 4 bases from V and 0 from J, leaving 18 bases between them. CDR3 length equals 17 residues. Germline V CDR1 and CDR2: MNHNS, SASEGT. CDR3 region: CASSAYTSGHLNTEAFF. Written as DNA, the CDR3 is TGTGCCAGCAGTGCATATACCTCGGGACACCTGAACACTGAAGCTTTCTTT.

V and J are TRBV4-3 and TRBJ2-2; the D call may be TRBD1 or TRBD2 (5 bases each). CDR3 size: 15 residues. The germline V and J ends were trimmed by 0 bases and 6 bases, with 11 bases remaining between them. Germline values: CDR1 LGHNA, CDR2 YSLEER. In DNA, the CDR3 is TGCGCCAGCAGCCAAGAGCGCTGGGACGCCGGGGAGCTGTTTTTT. It translates to CASSQERWDAGELFF.

This chain joins TRBV5-6 and TRBJ1-6, with D possibly being TRBD1 (6 bases). The CDR3 runs 14 residues. The V end lost 1 base, the J end lost 9 bases, and 11 bases lay between the germline ends. Germline CDR1 and CDR2: SGHDT and YYEEEE. CDR3 DNA sequence: TGTGCCAGCAGCTTGCCAGGGGAAAGTTCACCCCTCCACTTT. It is translated as CASSLPGESSPLHF.

This clone appeared once. The J gene is TRBJ1-4, the V gene TRBV9, with 9 positions matching TRBD1. This CDR3 contains 17 residues. V was pared by 3 bases and J by 0 bases, with 6 bases of the junction left unmatched. The V gene's germline CDR1 is SGDLS and CDR2 YYNGEE. Written as DNA, the CDR3 is TGTGCCAGCAGCGCAGGACAGGGGCGAGCAACTAATGAAAAACTGTTTTTT. Translation gives CASSAGQGRATNEKLFF. The complete variable domain, with remaining parts taken from reference TRBV9 and TRBJ1-4, reads DSGVTQTPKHLITATGQRVTLRCSPRSGDLSVYWYQQSLDQGLQFLIQYYNGEERAKGNILERFSAQQFPDLHSELNLSSLELGDSALYFCASSAGQGRATNEKLFFGSGTQLSVL.

This chain connects TRBV9 to TRBJ1-4; D is unclear. In germline, CDR1 is SGDLS, CDR2 YYNGEE. The CDR3 totals 15 residues. The germline V and J ends were trimmed by 3 bases and 8 bases, with 17 bases remaining between them. For the CDR3, the DNA is TGTGCCAGCAGCGCCGACGGGGAAAGGTACGAAAAACTGTTTTTT. This encodes CASSADGERYEKLFF.

The DNA for the CDR3 is TGTGCCAGCAGTTTAACAGCGGGGGGGACCTTCAATGAGCAGTTCTTC. This translates into CASSLTAGGTFNEQFF. The chain combines TRBV27 with TRBJ2-1; 10 positions match TRBD2. Germline V CDR1 and CDR2: MNHEY, SMNVEV (reference sequence). CDR3 size: 16 residues. The ends lost 2 bases at V and 6 bases at J; junction bases unmatched: 7.

This CDR3 is CASSPRPGLLGDGYTF. CDR3 in DNA: TGTGCCAGCAGCCCGCGACCGGGTCTTCTAGGGGATGGCTACACCTTC. The chain combines TRBV11-1 with TRBJ1-2; D possibly corresponds to TRBD1 (5 bases). The CDR3 has 16 amino acids. In germline, CDR1 is SGHAT, CDR2 FQDESV (reference sequence). Deletions cut 5 bases from V and 6 bases from J, with 22 bases between. Full variable domain (outside the CDR3, taken from reference TRBV11-1 and TRBJ1-2): EAEVAQSPRYKITEKSQAVAFWCDPISGHATLYWYRQILGQGPELLVQFQDESVVDDSQLPKDRFSAERLKGVDSTLKIQPAELGDSAMYLCASSPRPGLLGDGYTFGSGTRLTVV.